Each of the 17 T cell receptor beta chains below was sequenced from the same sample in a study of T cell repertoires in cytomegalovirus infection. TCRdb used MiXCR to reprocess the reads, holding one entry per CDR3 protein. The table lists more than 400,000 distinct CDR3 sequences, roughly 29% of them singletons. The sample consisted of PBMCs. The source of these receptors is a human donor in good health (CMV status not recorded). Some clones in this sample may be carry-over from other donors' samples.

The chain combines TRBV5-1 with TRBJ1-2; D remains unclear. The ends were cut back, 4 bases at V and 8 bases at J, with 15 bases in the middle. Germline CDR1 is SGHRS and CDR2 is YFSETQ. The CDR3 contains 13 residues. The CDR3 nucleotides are TGCGCCAGCAGCCCTTGGAGGTCCTGGGGCTACACCTTC. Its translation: CASSPWRSWGYTF.

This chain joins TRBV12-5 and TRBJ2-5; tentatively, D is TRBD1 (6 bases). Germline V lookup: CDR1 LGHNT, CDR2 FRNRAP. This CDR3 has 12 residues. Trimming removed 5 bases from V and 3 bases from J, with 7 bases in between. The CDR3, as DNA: TGTGCTAGTGGTCGGGACAAAGAGACCCAGTACTTC. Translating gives CASGRDKETQYF.

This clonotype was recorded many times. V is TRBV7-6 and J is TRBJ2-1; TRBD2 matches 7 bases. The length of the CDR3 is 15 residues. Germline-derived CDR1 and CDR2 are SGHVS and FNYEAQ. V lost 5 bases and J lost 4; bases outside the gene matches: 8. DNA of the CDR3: TGTGCCAGCAGCCCCGTGGGGGGGGTATACAATGAGCAGTTCTTC. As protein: CASSPVGGVYNEQFF.

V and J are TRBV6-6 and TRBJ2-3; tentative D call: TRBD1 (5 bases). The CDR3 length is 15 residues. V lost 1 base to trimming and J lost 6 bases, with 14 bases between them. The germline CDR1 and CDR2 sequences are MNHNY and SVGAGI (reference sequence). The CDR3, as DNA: TGTGCCAGCAGTTACTTACTGGGGCTTGGGGATACGCAGTATTTT. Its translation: CASSYLLGLGDTQYF.

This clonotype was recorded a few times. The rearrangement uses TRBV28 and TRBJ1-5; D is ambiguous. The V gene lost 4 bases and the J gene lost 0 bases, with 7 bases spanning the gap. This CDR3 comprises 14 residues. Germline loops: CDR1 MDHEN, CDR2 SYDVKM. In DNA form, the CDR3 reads TGTGCCAGCAGTTCTCAGGATAGCAATCAGCCCCAGCATTTT. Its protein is CASSSQDSNQPQHF.

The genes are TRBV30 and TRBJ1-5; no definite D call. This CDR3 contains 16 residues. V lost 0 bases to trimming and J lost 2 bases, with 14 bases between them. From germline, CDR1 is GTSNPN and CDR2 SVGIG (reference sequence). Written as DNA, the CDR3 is TGTGCCTGGAGTGTACCTAGGGCTTCAGGCAATCAGCCCCAGCATTTT. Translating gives CAWSVPRASGNQPQHF.

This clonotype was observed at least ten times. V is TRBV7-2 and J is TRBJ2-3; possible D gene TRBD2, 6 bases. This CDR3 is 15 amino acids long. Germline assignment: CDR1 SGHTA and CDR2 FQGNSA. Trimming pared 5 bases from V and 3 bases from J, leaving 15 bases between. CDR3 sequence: CASSLWRAETDTQYF. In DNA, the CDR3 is TGTGCCAGCAGCCTTTGGAGGGCCGAAACAGATACGCAGTATTTT.

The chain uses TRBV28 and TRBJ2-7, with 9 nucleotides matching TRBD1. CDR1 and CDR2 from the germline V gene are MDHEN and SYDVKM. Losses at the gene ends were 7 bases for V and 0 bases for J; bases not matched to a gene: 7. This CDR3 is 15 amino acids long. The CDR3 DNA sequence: TGTGCCAGCATTTTCGGGACAGGGAGCTCCTACGAGCAGTACTTC. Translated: CASIFGTGSSYEQYF.

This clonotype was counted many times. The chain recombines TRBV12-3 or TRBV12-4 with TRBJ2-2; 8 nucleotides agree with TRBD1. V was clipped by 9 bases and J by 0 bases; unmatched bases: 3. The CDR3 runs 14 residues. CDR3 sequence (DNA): TGTGCCAGTGGGGGACAGGCGAACACCGGGGAGCTGTTTTTT. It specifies CASGGQANTGELFF.

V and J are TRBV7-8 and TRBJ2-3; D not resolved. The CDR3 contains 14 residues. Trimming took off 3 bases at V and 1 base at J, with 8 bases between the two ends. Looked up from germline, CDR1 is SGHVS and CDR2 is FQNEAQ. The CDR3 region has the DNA TGTGCCAGCAGCTTCGATCTTCGCACAGATACGCAGTATTTT. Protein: CASSFDLRTDTQYF.

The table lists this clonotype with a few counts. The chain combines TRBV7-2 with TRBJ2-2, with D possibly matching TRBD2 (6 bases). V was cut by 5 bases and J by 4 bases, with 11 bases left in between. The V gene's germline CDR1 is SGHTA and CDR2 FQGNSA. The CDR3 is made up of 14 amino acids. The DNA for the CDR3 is TGTGCCAGCAGCCGGGACTTCCTCACCGGGGAGCTGTTTTTT. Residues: CASSRDFLTGELFF.

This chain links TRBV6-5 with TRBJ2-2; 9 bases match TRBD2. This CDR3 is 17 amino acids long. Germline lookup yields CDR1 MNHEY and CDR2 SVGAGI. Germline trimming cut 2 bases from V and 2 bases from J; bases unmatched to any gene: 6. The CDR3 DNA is TGTGCCAGCAGTTACGGGTCCCTAGCGGGAAACACCGGGGAGCTGTTTTTT. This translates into CASSYGSLAGNTGELFF.

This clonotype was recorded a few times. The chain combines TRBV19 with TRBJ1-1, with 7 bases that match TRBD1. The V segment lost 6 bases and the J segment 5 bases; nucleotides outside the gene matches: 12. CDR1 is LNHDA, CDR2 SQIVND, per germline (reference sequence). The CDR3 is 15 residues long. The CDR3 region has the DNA TGTGCCAGTAGCCTATTGCGACAGGGAGGGACTGAAGCTTTCTTT. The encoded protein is CASSLLRQGGTEAFF.

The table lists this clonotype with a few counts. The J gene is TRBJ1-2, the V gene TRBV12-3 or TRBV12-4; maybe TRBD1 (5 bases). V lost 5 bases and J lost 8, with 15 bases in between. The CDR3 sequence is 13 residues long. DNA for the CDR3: TGTGCCAGCAGTCCCCGGGGGGGAGGCGGCTACACCTTC. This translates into CASSPRGGGGYTF.

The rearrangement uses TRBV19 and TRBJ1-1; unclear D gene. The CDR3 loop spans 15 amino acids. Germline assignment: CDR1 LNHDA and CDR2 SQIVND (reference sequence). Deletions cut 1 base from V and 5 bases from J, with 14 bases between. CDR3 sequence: CASSIVTGQGTEAFF. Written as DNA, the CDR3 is TGTGCCAGTAGTATAGTTACCGGTCAAGGTACTGAAGCTTTCTTT. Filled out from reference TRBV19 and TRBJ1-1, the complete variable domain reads DGGITQSPKYLFRKEGQNVTLSCEQNLNHDAMYWYRQDPGQGLRLIYYSQIVNDFQKGDIAEGYSVSREKKESFPLTVTSAQKNPTAFYLCASSIVTGQGTEAFFGQGTRLTVV.

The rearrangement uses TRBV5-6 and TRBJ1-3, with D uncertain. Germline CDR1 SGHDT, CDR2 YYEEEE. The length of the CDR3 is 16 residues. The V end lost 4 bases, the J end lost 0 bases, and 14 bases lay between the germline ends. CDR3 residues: CASSAGLIGSGNTIYF. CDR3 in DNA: TGTGCCAGCAGCGCCGGACTTATCGGCTCTGGAAACACCATATATTTT. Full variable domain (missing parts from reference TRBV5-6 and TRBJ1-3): DAGVTQSPTHLIKTRGQQVTLRCSPKSGHDTVSWYQQALGQGPQFIFQYYEEEERQRGNFPDRFSGHQFPNYSSELNVNALLLGDSALYLCASSAGLIGSGNTIYFGEGSWLTVV.

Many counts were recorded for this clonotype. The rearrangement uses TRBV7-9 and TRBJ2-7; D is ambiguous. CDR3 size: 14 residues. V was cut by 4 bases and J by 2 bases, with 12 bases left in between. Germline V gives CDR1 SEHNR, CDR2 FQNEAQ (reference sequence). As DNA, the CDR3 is TGTGCCAGCAGCTCCCCAACCGGGCCCTACGAGCAGTACTTC. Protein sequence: CASSSPTGPYEQYF. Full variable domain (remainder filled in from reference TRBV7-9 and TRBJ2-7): DTGVSQNPRHKITKRGQNVTFRCDPISEHNRLYWYRQTLGQGPEFLTYFQNEAQLEKSRLLSDRFSAERPKGSFSTLEIQRTEQGDSAMYLCASSSPTGPYEQYFGPGTRLTVT.